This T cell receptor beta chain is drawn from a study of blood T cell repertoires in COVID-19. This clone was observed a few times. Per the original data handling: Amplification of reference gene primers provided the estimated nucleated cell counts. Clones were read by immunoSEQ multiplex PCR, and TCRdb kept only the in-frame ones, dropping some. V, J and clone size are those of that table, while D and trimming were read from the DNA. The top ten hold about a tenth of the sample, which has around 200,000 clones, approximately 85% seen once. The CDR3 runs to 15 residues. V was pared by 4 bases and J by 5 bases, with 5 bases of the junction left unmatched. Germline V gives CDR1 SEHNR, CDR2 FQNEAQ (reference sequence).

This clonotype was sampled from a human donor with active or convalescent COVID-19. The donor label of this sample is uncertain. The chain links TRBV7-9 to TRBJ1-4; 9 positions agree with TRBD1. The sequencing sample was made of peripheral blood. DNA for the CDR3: TGTGCCAGCAGCTATGCCGGGACAGGGAATGAAAAACTGTTTTTT. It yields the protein CASSYAGTGNEKLFF.